Each of the 14 T cell receptor beta chains below was sequenced from the same sample in a study of tumor and adjacent non-tumor tissue in lung cancer. TCRbeta libraries were built with three rounds of nested PCR, modified from ARM-PCR. One entry per CDR3 protein results from TCRdb running MiXCR on the multiplex PCR reads. Seen here are roughly 120,000 distinct CDR3 sequences, roughly three fifths observed once, and the top ten hold under 20%. RNA was extracted from bulk tissue without any cell sorting. The normal lung tissue was taken more than 3 cm from the tumor edge. Sequenced input: distant non-tumor lung tissue. The receptors were sampled from a man aged 55 to 69 with non-small cell lung cancer.

In this sample, this clonotype turned up many times. This chain's CDR3 is CASSLRLEGQETQYF. As DNA, the CDR3 is TGCGCCAGCAGCTTGAGACTAGAGGGGCAAGAGACCCAGTACTTC. This chain links TRBV5-1 with TRBJ2-5; a weak D match, TRBD2 (6 bases). The germline V and J ends were trimmed by 1 base and 2 bases, with 12 bases remaining between them. This CDR3 comprises 15 residues. Germline lookup yields CDR1 SGHRS and CDR2 YFSETQ.

A note on this clonotype: One junction end does not reproduce the germline sequence, and a read error may be involved. V and J are TRBV11-2 and TRBJ2-1; TRBD2 matches 7 bases. This CDR3 contains 17 residues. Per the germline V gene, CDR1 is SGHAT and CDR2 is FQNNGV. This CDR3 is CAGSLDSFIGRNNEQFF. In DNA, the CDR3 is TGTGCCGGCAGCTTAGATTCCTTTATCGGGAGGAACAATGAGCAGTTCTTC.

With regard to this clonotype: Its ends do not fully match the called genes, so a read error is possible. The rearrangement links TRBV6-6 to TRBJ1-1; D is ambiguous. The CDR3 runs 12 residues. Germline CDR1 MNHNY, CDR2 SVGAGI (reference sequence). As DNA, the CDR3 is TGTGCCAGCACCGACGTATGTACTGAAGCTTTCTTC. This gives the protein CASTDVCTEAFF.

Regarding this clonotype: It may be a read error: a sequence one base away is much more abundant. V and J are TRBV6-5 and TRBJ2-1; D is uncertain. Deletions cut 0 bases from V and 8 bases from J, with 8 bases between. This CDR3 is 13 amino acids long. Germline values: CDR1 MNHEY, CDR2 SVGAGI. The CDR3: CASSYSPPDEQFF. As DNA, the CDR3 is TGTGCCAGCAGTTACTCTCCCCCGGATGAGCAGTTCTTC.

The chain uses TRBV5-4 and TRBJ2-7; weak D call: TRBD2 (6 bases). Trimming left V 0 bases short and J 3 bases short, with 16 bases between. This CDR3 contains 16 residues. The germline V gene encodes CDR1 SGHNT and CDR2 YYREEE (reference sequence). This CDR3 reads CASSLAFGLAIYEQYF. CDR3 coding DNA: TGTGCCAGCAGCTTGGCCTTCGGGCTAGCGATCTACGAGCAGTACTTC.

Points on this clonotype: A read error is likely, as this CDR3 ends without the conserved phenylalanine or tryptophan. Because the CDR3's place on the DNA is in doubt, the DNA is left out and the CDR3 is given as listed by TCRdb. The V call is TRBV29-1, the J call TRBJ2-7; TRBD1 is the table's D call, not checked against the DNA. The CDR3 adds up to 13 amino acids, both ends counted. CDR1 is SQVTM, CDR2 ANQGSEA, per germline. The chain's CDR3 is CSVDLGQGRELYI.

As for this clonotype: Compared with germline, one end of the junction differs, possibly owing to a read error. V gene TRBV11-2 combines with J gene TRBJ2-5; 10 bases are shared with TRBD2. The CDR3 runs to 16 residues. The germline V gene has CDR1 SGHAT and CDR2 FQNNGV. The CDR3 is CAGSPRTSGVGETQHF. CDR3 DNA: TGTGCCGGTAGCCCCCGTACTAGCGGGGTGGGGGAGACCCAGCACTTC.

Remarks on this clonotype: No conserved phenylalanine or tryptophan is present at the end of the CDR3, so a read error is the likely explanation. This sequence joins TRBV6-2 or TRBV6-3 and TRBJ2-7; 14 bases are a match to TRBD2. Per the germline V gene, CDR1 is MNHEY and CDR2 is SVGEGT. V lost 8 bases, J lost 8 bases, and 8 bases stayed unmatched. The CDR3 is 14 residues long. The CDR3 region is CASGRLAGGDKQYL. The DNA for the CDR3 is TGTGCCAGCGGCAGACTAGCGGGAGGGGACAAGCAGTACCTC.

This clonotype was picked up a small number of times. Here the CDR3 DNA reads TGCAGTGCTAGTACGATAAAGAAGAATAGTAAGACCCAGTACTTC. It translates to CSASTIKKNSKTQYF. V and J are TRBV20-1 and TRBJ2-5; D gene uncertain. In germline, CDR1 is DFQATT, CDR2 SNEGSKA (reference sequence). V dropped 3 bases and J dropped 6 bases, with 20 bases sitting between them. The CDR3 is made up of 15 amino acids.

This clonotype was observed at least ten times. The chain employs TRBV11-3 and TRBJ2-7; TRBD2 aligns across 7 bases. Germline loops: CDR1 SGHNT, CDR2 YENEEA. Losses at the gene ends were 1 base for V and 0 bases for J; bases not matched to a gene: 9. The CDR3 totals 17 residues. CDR3 nucleotides: TGTGCCAGCAGCTTAGGGGGCGGGACTACCCTCTCCTACGAGCAGTACTTC. This translates into CASSLGGGTTLSYEQYF.

Concerning this clonotype itself: With a much larger clone just one base away, this may be a read error. The rearrangement links TRBV6-5 to TRBJ1-1; D gene unclear. CDR3 length: 14 amino acids. Germline lookup yields CDR1 MNHEY and CDR2 SVGAGI. The V gene lost 8 bases and the J gene lost 2 bases, with 15 bases spanning the gap. CDR3 in amino acids: CASGPAPSNTEAFF. In DNA form, the CDR3 reads TGTGCCAGCGGTCCCGCACCCTCTAACACTGAAGCTTTCTTT.

This clonotype appeared once. A junction end diverges from the germline sequence, so it may reflect a read error. The chain recombines TRBV10-2 with TRBJ1-6, with D possibly TRBD1 on 5 matching bases. The CDR3 loop spans 15 amino acids. Germline V gene lookup returns CDR1 WSHSY and CDR2 SAAADI. The CDR3 DNA is TGCGCCAGTAGACTCGGGCAGGGTGTGAATTCACTCCTCCACTTT. It yields the protein CASRLGQGVNSLLHF.

This clonotype was picked up many times. The V call is TRBV20-1, the J call TRBJ1-1; D is unclear. Trimming shortened V by 0 bases and J by 0 bases, and 14 bases separated the two germline ends. This CDR3 comprises 16 residues. Germline V gives CDR1 DFQATT, CDR2 SNEGSKA (reference sequence). The CDR3 loop reads CSARDSHVPVNTEAFF. CDR3 coding DNA: TGCAGTGCTAGAGATTCCCACGTGCCCGTGAACACTGAAGCTTTCTTT.

Comments on this clonotype: At one of its ends the junction is not consistent with the germline gene, which may arise from a read error. This sequence joins TRBV7-9 and TRBJ2-2; D tentatively fits TRBD1 or TRBD2 (5 bases each). CDR3 length: 13 residues. Germline loops: CDR1 SEHNR, CDR2 FQNEAQ (reference sequence). CDR3 residues: CASSLGVTGEPFF. As DNA, the CDR3 is TGTGCAAGCAGCTTAGGGGTCACCGGGGAGCCGTTTTTT. The whole variable domain, remainder taken from reference TRBV7-9 and TRBJ2-2, is DTGVSQNPRHKITKRGQNVTFRCDPISEHNRLYWYRQTLGQGPEFLTYFQNEAQLEKSRLLSDRFSAERPKGSFSTLEIQRTEQGDSAMYLCASSLGVTGEPFFGEGSRLTVL.